These 24 T cell receptor beta chains were sequenced from one sample in a study of T cells in Graves' hyperthyroidism and ophthalmopathy. What was amplified from RNA transcripts were TCR beta CDR3 regions. With the HTBI primer set, the TCR CDR3 went through a first round of RT-PCR. MiXCR, applied by TCRdb to the multiplex PCR reads, yields one record per CDR3 protein. The sample has under 350,000 distinct CDR3 sequences; around 20% are singletons. Sequenced: blood. These TCRs come from a woman aged 50 to 60 with Graves' hyperthyroidism.

In the case of this clonotype: One junction end does not reproduce the germline sequence, and a read error may be involved. The CDR3 DNA reads TGTGTCAGCAGTTTTTCGTGGGAGGGCAACAATGAGCAGTTCTTC. Translating it yields CVSSFSWEGNNEQFF. The chain employs TRBV12-3 or TRBV12-4 and TRBJ2-1, with 7 nucleotides matching TRBD2. This CDR3 is 15 amino acids long.

This clonotype was counted at least ten times. The chain couples TRBV30 to TRBJ2-2; no firm D call. The germline V gene encodes CDR1 GTSNPN and CDR2 SVGIG (reference sequence). This CDR3 has 11 residues. V lost 0 bases, J lost 8 bases, and 4 bases lay in between. The CDR3 here is CAWSVGGELFF. In DNA form, the CDR3 reads TGTGCCTGGAGTGTAGGGGGGGAGCTGTTTTTT. Looking up the rest from reference TRBV30 and TRBJ2-2 gives the full variable domain: SQTIHQWPATLVQPVGSPLSLECTVEGTSNPNLYWYRQAAGRGLQLLFYSVGIGQISSEVPQNLSASRPQDRQFILSSKKLLLSDSGFYLCAWSVGGELFFGEGSRLTVL.

This clonotype was counted ten times or more. V and J are TRBV29-1 and TRBJ2-5; 8 bases line up with TRBD2. This CDR3 is 12 amino acids long. V dropped 4 bases and J dropped 5; count of bases not matched to a gene: 3. Germline assignment: CDR1 SQVTM and CDR2 ANQGSEA. CDR3 region: CSVGTSRETQYF. CDR3 in DNA: TGCAGCGTTGGGACTAGCCGGGAGACCCAGTACTTC.

This clonotype was found many times. This chain uses TRBV12-3 or TRBV12-4 with TRBJ2-1; no clear D gene. The CDR3 has 13 residues. V was clipped by 6 bases and J by 5 bases, with 11 bases between them. The CDR3 spells CASRPGPNNEQFF. Written as DNA, the CDR3 is TGTGCCAGCAGGCCCGGGCCAAACAATGAGCAGTTCTTC.

This clonotype was seen repeatedly, ten times or more. The rearrangement joins TRBV6-1 to TRBJ2-7; a possible D gene is TRBD1 (5 bases). The ends were cut back, 5 bases at V and 0 bases at J, with 11 bases in the middle. The germline V gene has CDR1 MNHNS and CDR2 SASEGT. The CDR3 has 14 residues. The CDR3 DNA sequence: TGTGCCAGCAGTCTCAGGGCGAACTCCTACGAGCAGTACTTC. Translating gives CASSLRANSYEQYF.

This chain joins TRBV6-2 or TRBV6-3 and TRBJ2-7; 7 bases map to TRBD2. V dropped 7 bases and J dropped 0; count of bases not matched to a gene: 6. Germline lookup yields CDR1 MNHEY and CDR2 SVGEGT. This CDR3 is built from 14 residues. Written as DNA, the CDR3 is TGTGCCAGCACCCGGGGCGGGAGCTCCTACGAGCAGTACTTC. The encoded protein is CASTRGGSSYEQYF.

For this clonotype: A much bigger clone sits one base away, suggesting this may be a read error. The CDR3 here is CSAPRFAGSEQYF. Written as DNA, the CDR3 is TGCAGTGCCCCGAGATTCGCAGGGTCCGAGCAGTACTTC. V is TRBV20-1 and J is TRBJ2-7; D is perhaps TRBD1 (5 bases). CDR3 size: 13 residues. Between the trimmed V and J ends, which lost 6 bases and 6 bases, there was a span of 18 bases. CDR1 and CDR2 from the germline V gene are DFQATT and SNEGSKA (reference sequence).

This clonotype was seen at least ten times. V usage is TRBV5-4 and J usage is TRBJ2-3; 7 bases agree with TRBD1. The CDR3 contains 13 residues. Germline trimming cut 7 bases from V and 3 bases from J; bases unmatched to any gene: 5. The V gene's germline CDR1 is SGHNT and CDR2 YYREEE (reference sequence). CDR3 nucleotide sequence: TGTGCCAGCCCAGGGGGTGGGACAGATACGCAGTATTTT. Encoded protein: CASPGGGTDTQYF.

This clonotype occurred many times. The chain joins TRBV7-9 to TRBJ2-7; no clear D gene. From germline, CDR1 is SEHNR and CDR2 FQNEAQ (reference sequence). V lost 2 bases and J lost 3, with 11 bases in between. The CDR3 length is 14 residues. CDR3 nucleotide sequence: TGTGCCAGCAGCTTATCCCATCTAAGCTACGAGCAGTACTTC. Translating it yields CASSLSHLSYEQYF.

The rearrangement links TRBV6-1 to TRBJ1-1, with D possibly being TRBD1 (5 bases). V dropped 5 bases and J dropped 0 bases, with 19 bases sitting between them. Germline assignment: CDR1 MNHNS and CDR2 SASEGT. This CDR3 is built from 17 residues. Here the CDR3 reads CASSFQGGLSMNTEAFF. In DNA, the CDR3 is TGTGCCAGCAGTTTCCAGGGTGGGTTGTCCATGAACACTGAAGCTTTCTTT.

There are a few counts of this clonotype. V usage is TRBV15 and J usage is TRBJ2-1; D not resolved. The V end was cut by 0 bases, the J end by 6 bases, with 6 bases between. Germline values: CDR1 LNHNV, CDR2 YYDKDF (reference sequence). CDR3 size: 13 residues. CDR3 sequence reads: CATSRDLSNEQFF. In DNA, the CDR3 is TGTGCCACCAGCAGAGATCTCTCCAATGAGCAGTTCTTC.

This clonotype was recorded at least ten times. The gene calls are TRBV5-1 and TRBJ1-2; D is unresolved. From germline, CDR1 is SGHRS and CDR2 YFSETQ. The CDR3 extends over 16 amino acids. Trimming removed 3 bases from V and 2 bases from J, with 17 bases in between. In nucleotides, the CDR3 is TGCGCCAGCAGCTGGGAGGGAACAAGAGGCAACTATGGCTACACCTTC. This gives the protein CASSWEGTRGNYGYTF.

This clonotype was seen at least ten times. The J gene is TRBJ1-2, the V gene TRBV30; D perhaps matches TRBD1 (6 bases). Germline-derived CDR1 and CDR2 are GTSNPN and SVGIG (reference sequence). With 5 bases removed from V and 3 bases from J, the gap between germline ends came to 13 bases. The CDR3 is 13 amino acids. This CDR3 is CAWGGRSDYGYTF. CDR3 nucleotides: TGTGCCTGGGGGGGGCGATCTGACTATGGCTACACCTTC.

This clonotype was observed a single time. V and J are TRBV10-3 and TRBJ2-5; TRBD2 aligns across 8 bases. This CDR3 contains 16 residues. CDR1 ENHRY and CDR2 SYGVKD come from the germline V gene. With 2 bases clipped from V and 2 bases from J, the junction kept 7 bases outside the gene matches. CDR3 sequence reads: CAISERGGGPQETQYF. CDR3 nucleotides: TGTGCCATCAGTGAGCGGGGGGGGGGGCCTCAAGAGACCCAGTACTTC.

This clonotype appeared a single time. The chain employs TRBV7-2 and TRBJ2-3; D might be TRBD2 (5 bases). The germline V and J ends were trimmed by 1 base and 2 bases, with 13 bases remaining between them. Germline loops: CDR1 SGHTA, CDR2 FQGNSA. This CDR3 region has 16 residues. The CDR3 region is CASSLGRATFTDTQYF. The CDR3 nucleotides are TGTGCCAGCAGCTTAGGGCGGGCAACTTTCACAGATACGCAGTATTTT. The variable domain in full, completed from reference TRBV7-2 and TRBJ2-3, reads GAGVSQSPSNKVTEKGKDVELRCDPISGHTALYWYRQSLGQGLEFLIYFQGNSAPDKSGLPSDRFSAERTGGSVSTLTIQRTQQEDSAVYLCASSLGRATFTDTQYFGPGTRLTVL.

This clonotype was counted at least ten times. The V gene is TRBV6-1, the J gene TRBJ2-5; 7 bases map to TRBD1. Germline V gene data show CDR1 as MNHNS and CDR2 as SASEGT. With V trimmed by 2 bases and J by 5 bases, 8 bases remained unmatched. CDR3 length: 15 residues. The CDR3 DNA sequence: TGTGCCAGCAGTGAACAGACAGGGCGTACCGAGACCCAGTACTTC. The encoded protein is CASSEQTGRTETQYF.

This clonotype was counted ten times or more. V usage is TRBV20-1 and J usage is TRBJ2-7; D is uncertain. The V end was cut by 2 bases, the J end by 3 bases, with 8 bases between. The CDR3 consists of 12 residues. Germline lookup yields CDR1 DFQATT and CDR2 SNEGSKA (reference sequence). CDR3 loop: CSARRELYEQYF. The CDR3 region has the DNA TGCAGTGCTAGAAGAGAGCTCTACGAGCAGTACTTC.

This clonotype has ten or more counts. The chain joins TRBV2 to TRBJ1-6; D is uncertain. Germline V gives CDR1 SNHLY, CDR2 FYNNEI. V dropped 3 bases and J dropped 0 bases, with 9 bases sitting between them. The CDR3 totals 16 residues. The CDR3 protein is CASSDDKSSYNSPLHF. The CDR3, as DNA: TGTGCCAGCAGTGACGACAAGAGCTCCTATAATTCACCCCTCCACTTT.

This clonotype was counted ten times or more. One end of the junction fails to match germline, which may point to a read error. The V and J genes are TRBV6-1 and TRBJ1-1; 10 bases fit TRBD1. The CDR3 spans 16 residues. Looked up from germline, CDR1 is MNHNS and CDR2 is SASEGT. The CDR3 reads CASTEPGQGSNTEAFF. The CDR3 nucleotides are TGTGCCAGCACTGAACCGGGACAGGGGTCTAACACTGAAGCTTTCTTT.

The chain uses TRBV2 and TRBJ1-5; D ambiguous. V was clipped by 3 bases and J by 0 bases, with 6 bases between them. Germline V lookup: CDR1 SNHLY, CDR2 FYNNEI. The CDR3 extends over 14 amino acids. The CDR3: CASSDIGSNQPQHF. CDR3 nucleotide sequence: TGTGCCAGCAGTGATATTGGTAGCAATCAGCCCCAGCATTTT. The entire variable domain, with the rest obtained from reference TRBV2 and TRBJ1-5, is as follows: EPEVTQTPSHQVTQMGQEVILRCVPISNHLYFYWYRQILGQKVEFLVSFYNNEISEKSEIFDDQFSVERPDGSNFTLKIRSTKLEDSAMYFCASSDIGSNQPQHFGDGTRLSIL.

The gene calls are TRBV20-1 and TRBJ1-1; perhaps TRBD1 as D (6 bases). Germline V gives CDR1 DFQATT, CDR2 SNEGSKA (reference sequence). V dropped 7 bases and J dropped 0 bases, with 18 bases sitting between them. The CDR3 consists of 15 residues. DNA of the CDR3: TGCAGTGTCCCACAGGGATTTCGGGTGAACACTGAAGCTTTCTTT. Protein: CSVPQGFRVNTEAFF.

The chain combines TRBV5-6 with TRBJ2-1; 11 nucleotides align to TRBD2. After removal of 0 bases from V and 10 bases from J, the junction contained 6 bases not matched to a gene. The germline V gene encodes CDR1 SGHDT and CDR2 YYEEEE. The CDR3 has 15 residues. The CDR3 loop reads CASSLELAGAKEQFF. Written as DNA, the CDR3 is TGTGCCAGCAGCTTGGAACTAGCGGGAGCTAAAGAGCAGTTCTTC.

This clonotype was counted between two and nine times. This chain joins TRBV10-3 and TRBJ2-1, with a tentative D call TRBD2 (5 bases). V was cut by 3 bases and J by 1 base, with 7 bases left in between. This CDR3 comprises 14 residues. Germline assignment: CDR1 ENHRY and CDR2 SYGVKD. Here the CDR3 DNA reads TGTGCCATCAGTGAAGGGAGATCCTACAATGAGCAGTTCTTC. Translated, it gives CAISEGRSYNEQFF.

V is TRBV7-9 and J is TRBJ1-6; unclear D gene. The CDR3 sequence is 13 residues long. Germline V gene sequence: CDR1 SEHNR, CDR2 FQNEAQ (reference sequence). V lost 2 bases and J lost 8, with 7 bases in between. For the CDR3, the DNA is TGTGCCAGCAGCTTACCCCAAGATTCACCCCTCCACTTT. Its translation is CASSLPQDSPLHF.